Listed here are 14 T cell receptor beta chains from one sample, sequenced in a study of blood T cell repertoires in COVID-19 (dated by TCRdb to 2020 to 2021). The library was obtained by the immunoSEQ multiplex PCR assay. Sourced from immuneACCESS, this table was stored by TCRdb with only in-frame sequences that have V and J called. A share of the clones is absent; for the studies checked, an unresolved V gene accounts for under half, and the remainder has no known explanation. The sample yields around 300,000 clones; 87% were counted once. The ten most abundant clones make up about 5.7% of the sample. The sample comprised PBMCs or T cells enriched from blood (not recorded which). The source is a woman between 35 and 50 years old who had recovered from COVID-19.

The CDR3 region is CATGAGTDSYEQYF. In nucleotides, the CDR3 is TGTGCCACCGGGGCGGGGACAGACTCCTACGAGCAGTACTTC. The chain is built from TRBV19 and TRBJ2-7, with D possibly TRBD1 on 7 matching bases. CDR3 length: 14 amino acids. Germline V gene sequence: CDR1 LNHDA, CDR2 SQIVND (reference sequence). V was shortened by 10 bases and J by 0 bases, with 16 bases between the two germline ends.

The chain is built from TRBV28 and TRBJ1-5; D is uncertain. Germline loops: CDR1 MDHEN, CDR2 SYDVKM. The CDR3 runs 14 residues. The V and J ends lost 2 bases and 4 bases respectively, with 9 bases between them. CDR3 sequence reads: CASSLRSGNQPQHF. CDR3 nucleotide sequence: TGTGCCAGCAGTTTAAGATCGGGGAATCAGCCCCAGCATTTT.

This clone was seen a single time. This rearrangement joins TRBV19 to TRBJ2-2; TRBD1 agrees at 9 bases. This CDR3 contains 17 residues. CDR1 LNHDA and CDR2 SQIVND come from the germline V gene (reference sequence). Trimming took 7 bases from V and 5 from J; bases not matched to a gene: 14. CDR3 coding DNA: TGTGCCAGTATCGGGACAGGGTTGATAAGGGGAACCGGGGAGCTGTTTTTT. It is translated as CASIGTGLIRGTGELFF.

CDR3 in DNA: TGTGCCAGCAGAGACAGGGTGGAATATGGCTACACCTTC. Its translation: CASRDRVEYGYTF. V is TRBV5-6 and J is TRBJ1-2; 7 bases are shared with TRBD1. Per the germline V gene, CDR1 is SGHDT and CDR2 is YYEEEE. J was trimmed by 5 bases and V by 5 bases; bases with no gene match: 6. The CDR3 totals 13 residues.

The CDR3 here is CASSPHDSSYNSPLHF. CDR3 coding DNA: TGTGCCAGCAGCCCCCACGACAGCTCCTATAATTCACCCCTCCACTTT. The chain has TRBV5-8 and TRBJ1-6, with a weak D call TRBD1 (5 bases). Germline V CDR1 and CDR2: SGHTS, YDEGEE. The V and J ends lost 4 bases and 0 bases respectively, with 11 bases between them. The CDR3 covers 16 residues. Filled out from reference TRBV5-8 and TRBJ1-6, the complete variable domain reads EAGVTQSPTHLIKTRGQQATLRCSPISGHTSVYWYQQALGLGLQFLLWYDEGEERNRGNFPPRFSGRQFPNYSSELNVNALELEDSALYLCASSPHDSSYNSPLHFGNGTRLTVT.

The chain combines TRBV7-2 with TRBJ2-7; D might be TRBD2 (6 bases). V was clipped by 1 base and J by 3 bases, with 13 bases between them. This CDR3 is 15 amino acids long. Germline V gene lookup returns CDR1 SGHTA and CDR2 FQGNSA. Here the CDR3 reads CASSLEKGTVYEQYF. CDR3 nucleotides: TGTGCCAGCAGCTTAGAAAAGGGGACTGTCTACGAGCAGTACTTC.

The chain carries TRBV21-1 and TRBJ2-1; the tabulated D call, TRBD2, remains unverified against the DNA. TRBV21-1 is reported as a pseudogene. CDR3 length: 16 residues. The chain's CDR3 is CASSTPRLTSANEQFF. CDR3 DNA sequence: TGTGCCAGCAGCACGCCCAGGCTTACTAGCGCCAATGAGCAGTTCTTC.

A word on this clone: The sample contains more than one DNA sequence encoding this CDR3. The CDR3 here is CASSLQGSTDTQYF. The CDR3 coding sequence is TGTGCCAGTAGTCTCCAGGGAAGCACAGATACGCAGTATTTT. The chain carries TRBV19 and TRBJ2-3; D possibly corresponds to TRBD1 (5 bases). V lost 5 bases to trimming and J lost 0 bases, with 9 bases between them. Germline V gene lookup returns CDR1 LNHDA and CDR2 SQIVND (reference sequence). There are 14 residues in the CDR3.

The chain links TRBV5-1 to TRBJ2-5, with D tentatively TRBD2 (5 bases). The CDR3 contains 15 residues. Germline assignment: CDR1 SGHRS and CDR2 YFSETQ. V lost 4 bases, J lost 1 base, and 14 bases lay in between. The CDR3 region has the DNA TGCGCCAGCAGCCCAAATGGGAGCCCCCAAGAGACCCAGTACTTC. It yields the protein CASSPNGSPQETQYF.

This sequence joins TRBV9 and TRBJ2-2, with TRBD1 identical over 8 bases. J lost 1 base, V lost 4 bases, and 12 bases had no gene match. The CDR3 extends over 18 amino acids. Germline values: CDR1 SGDLS, CDR2 YYNGEE. CDR3 sequence (DNA): TGTGCCAGCAGCCGCGGGTTGGACAGGGAAAGGAACACCGGGGAGCTGTTTTTT. The encoded protein is CASSRGLDRERNTGELFF.

J is TRBJ2-1 and V is TRBV28, with 8 bases aligning to TRBD2. The CDR3 length is 16 residues. V trimming: 4 bases; J trimming: 0 bases; junction bases outside the gene matches: 5. Looked up from germline, CDR1 is MDHEN and CDR2 is SYDVKM. As DNA, the CDR3 is TGTGCCAGCAGTTCCCCGGGGGGGAGCTCCTACAATGAGCAGTTCTTC. As protein: CASSSPGGSSYNEQFF.

This clone has more than one count but fewer than ten. This chain uses TRBV28 with TRBJ1-5, with 7 positions matching TRBD1. Germline V gene data show CDR1 as MDHEN and CDR2 as SYDVKM. CDR3 length: 20 residues. With 2 bases clipped from V and 4 bases from J, the junction kept 20 bases outside the gene matches. In DNA, the CDR3 is TGTGCCAGCAGTTTAATGAGGGGGCGCAATGAAGTCGCGTCGAATCAGCCCCAGCATTTT. Amino acids: CASSLMRGRNEVASNQPQHF.

With respect to this clone: This sample also contains other DNA sequences that code for the same CDR3. V gene TRBV18 combines with J gene TRBJ1-5; 8 positions match TRBD1. The CDR3 is made up of 15 amino acids. The J segment lost 0 bases and the V segment lost 3 bases, leaving 1 base of the junction unmatched. Germline assignment: CDR1 KGHSH and CDR2 LQKENI. DNA of the CDR3: TGTGCCAGCTCACCCGGGACAGGTAGCAATCAGCCCCAGCATTTT. It codes for CASSPGTGSNQPQHF.

The CDR3 sequence: CASSARLARYIQYF. The DNA for the CDR3 is TGTGCCAGCAGTGCTAGACTAGCGCGTTACATTCAGTACTTC. This chain connects TRBV2 to TRBJ2-4; 8 positions agree with TRBD2. The CDR3 totals 14 residues. Germline CDR1 is SNHLY and CDR2 is FYNNEI. The trim removed 4 bases at V and 8 bases at J, leaving 7 bases unmatched.